One T cell receptor beta chain is described in this entry. The record originates from a study of identical twins. Healthy Caucasians alone served as donors. TCRdb reprocessed the 5' RACE reads via MiXCR and lists one record per CDR3 protein. The repertoire includes 200,000 to 300,000 distinct CDR3 sequences, approximately 7% of them detected once, and roughly 3.9% sits in the top ten. The CDR3 runs 13 residues. Germline V gene sequence: CDR1 SGDLS, CDR2 YYNGEE. V was cut by 0 bases and J by 6 bases, with 9 bases left in between. The sample was also linked to a second study, of yellow fever vaccine responses in identical twins.

The source of this sequence is a woman aged 18 to 35 in good health. The chain joins TRBV9 to TRBJ1-2; no definite D call. Sequenced: memory (CD45RO+) T cells sorted from blood. The CDR3 coding sequence is TGTGCCAGCAGCGTAGTACACCCCGATGGCTACACCTTC. Protein: CASSVVHPDGYTF.